This record covers a single T cell receptor (beta chain). The record originates from a study of control samples from healthy donors and cancer patients. CDR1 and CDR2 (germline): LGHNT, FRNRAP. V was trimmed by 3 bases and J by 3 bases, leaving 10 bases between them. This CDR3 comprises 14 residues. Sequenced by immunoSEQ multiplex PCR; TCRdb stores in-frame clones only, minus some. The repertoire has 150,000 to 200,000 clones, about 87% of them found once; the top ten carry approximately 12%. This chain joins TRBV12-5 and TRBJ2-3; the D is unclear. Sequenced material: blood. This receptor was taken from a man between 25 and 39 years old in good health. The CDR3 DNA follows: TGTGCTAGTGGTTTCAGCGATCCTACAGATACGCAGTATTTT. Protein sequence: CASGFSDPTDTQYF.